These 20 T cell receptor beta chains were all obtained from the same sample, sequenced in a study of OX40 agonist ivuxolimab in advanced cancers. The assay was immunoSEQ multiplex PCR, and TCRdb's table has in-frame clones only and misses some. The sample records roughly 100,000 clones, 90% being singletons. This specimen consisted of CD4+ or CD8+ T cells sorted from blood, obtained in a trial of the OX40 agonist ivuxolimab. The receptors here all came from an adult with an advanced solid tumor such as melanoma, head and neck, liver or kidney cancer.

The rearrangement links TRBV5-4 to TRBJ2-1; TRBD2 aligns across 12 bases. With 4 bases clipped from V and 8 bases from J, the junction kept 10 bases outside the gene matches. Germline lookup yields CDR1 SGHNT and CDR2 YYREEE (reference sequence). CDR3 length equals 16 residues. In DNA form, the CDR3 reads TGTGCCAGCAGCCCTAGCGGGAGGGGGACGGGAGATGAGCAGTTCTTC. Its translation is CASSPSGRGTGDEQFF.

V and J are TRBV18 and TRBJ2-2, with no clear D. The germline V gene has CDR1 KGHSH and CDR2 LQKENI. Between the trimmed V and J ends, which lost 5 bases and 4 bases, there was a span of 11 bases. The CDR3 extends over 14 amino acids. The CDR3 DNA reads TGTGCCAGCTCAATCAAAAGGGTCACCGGGGAGCTGTTTTTT. Translating gives CASSIKRVTGELFF.

The CDR3 nucleotides are TGTGCCAGCAGCTTGGAACCAATTGGGGATCAGCCCCAGCATTTT. It yields the protein CASSLEPIGDQPQHF. The chain couples TRBV5-8 to TRBJ1-5; D gene uncertain. This CDR3 contains 15 residues. V lost 0 bases to trimming and J lost 5 bases, with 12 bases between them. Germline CDR1 is SGHTS and CDR2 is YDEGEE.

The V call is TRBV5-8, the J call TRBJ2-7; tentatively, D is TRBD2 (6 bases). The CDR3 is 14 amino acids. The ends were cut back, 7 bases at V and 0 bases at J, with 14 bases in the middle. Looked up from germline, CDR1 is SGHTS and CDR2 is YDEGEE. DNA of the CDR3: TGTGCCAGCTCACGGCGGGGAAGCTCCTACGAGCAGTACTTC. It translates to CASSRRGSSYEQYF.

The chain links TRBV27 to TRBJ1-5; 8 nucleotides align to TRBD1. The J segment lost 7 bases and the V segment lost 2 bases, leaving 13 bases of the junction unmatched. The CDR3 is 17 residues long. Germline V gene sequence: CDR1 MNHEY, CDR2 SMNVEV (reference sequence). CDR3 loop: CASSLNRAGGAGQPQHF. As DNA, the CDR3 is TGTGCCAGCAGTTTAAACCGGGCAGGGGGCGCAGGACAGCCCCAGCATTTT.

The chain joins TRBV29-1 to TRBJ2-7; TRBD2 matches 7 bases. The V and J ends lost 6 bases and 4 bases, in that order; junction bases with no gene match: 3. There are 11 residues in the CDR3. The germline V gene encodes CDR1 SQVTM and CDR2 ANQGSEA. In DNA form, the CDR3 reads TGCAGCGTGACTAGCACATACGAGCAGTACTTC. Protein sequence: CSVTSTYEQYF.

The V call is TRBV30, the J call TRBJ1-4; 7 nucleotides line up with TRBD1. V gave up 3 bases and J gave up 4 bases; unmatched junction bases: 5. The CDR3 covers 14 residues. The germline V gene encodes CDR1 GTSNPN and CDR2 SVGIG (reference sequence). CDR3 coding DNA: TGTGCCTGGAGCCTCACAGGGGTTAATGAAAAACTGTTTTTT. Translated: CAWSLTGVNEKLFF. Combining the CDR3 with reference TRBV30 and TRBJ1-4 gives the whole variable domain SQTIHQWPATLVQPVGSPLSLECTVEGTSNPNLYWYRQAAGRGLQLLFYSVGIGQISSEVPQNLSASRPQDRQFILSSKKLLLSDSGFYLCAWSLTGVNEKLFFGSGTQLSVL.

The genes are TRBV5-4 and TRBJ2-2, with TRBD2 matching over 7 bases. This CDR3 has 16 amino acids. V lost 5 bases to trimming and J lost 4 bases; unmatched junction nucleotides: 11. Germline CDR1 is SGHNT and CDR2 is YYREEE (reference sequence). The CDR3 region has the DNA TGTGCCAGCAGGAAGGGTGGGAGGGCAACCACCGGGGAGCTGTTTTTT. It is translated as CASRKGGRATTGELFF.

The V gene is TRBV20-1, the J gene TRBJ1-1; D gene uncertain. The germline V and J ends were trimmed by 3 bases and 1 base, with 3 bases remaining between them. Germline V gene data show CDR1 as DFQATT and CDR2 as SNEGSKA (reference sequence). The CDR3 sequence is 11 residues long. For the CDR3, the DNA is TGCAGTGCTAGGCGGAACACTGAAGCTTTCTTT. Translation: CSARRNTEAFF.

The gene calls are TRBV7-8 and TRBJ2-1; 9 bases are a match to TRBD1. The germline CDR1 and CDR2 sequences are SGHVS and FQNEAQ. The CDR3 sequence is 15 residues long. With 5 bases clipped from V and 8 bases from J, the junction kept 10 bases outside the gene matches. The CDR3: CASSLDRGTIDEQFF. CDR3 DNA sequence: TGTGCCAGCAGCCTGGACAGGGGCACGATTGATGAGCAGTTCTTC.

This chain joins TRBV7-2 and TRBJ2-3; no definite D call. Trimming cost V 5 bases and J 3 bases, with 12 bases left between them. Germline CDR1 and CDR2: SGHTA and FQGNSA. The CDR3 sequence is 14 residues long. This chain's CDR3 is CASSHSFGTDTQYF. The CDR3 nucleotides are TGTGCCAGCAGCCACTCGTTTGGTACAGATACGCAGTATTTT.

The chain carries TRBV5-1 and TRBJ2-3, with D perhaps matching TRBD1 or TRBD2 (6 bases each). The germline V gene encodes CDR1 SGHRS and CDR2 YFSETQ. The CDR3 length is 15 residues. V dropped 3 bases and J dropped 5 bases, with 16 bases sitting between them. The chain's CDR3 is CASSWGARGRDTQYF. The CDR3 DNA is TGCGCCAGCAGCTGGGGGGCTAGGGGTAGAGATACGCAGTATTTT.

This chain joins TRBV5-6 and TRBJ2-1, with D unclear. CDR3 size: 13 residues. Germline-derived CDR1 and CDR2 are SGHDT and YYEEEE. V lost 0 bases to trimming and J lost 10 bases, with 11 bases between them. CDR3 nucleotide sequence: TGTGCCAGCAGCTTGGCGGACCTTGGGGAGCAGTTCTTC. Translated: CASSLADLGEQFF.

This sequence joins TRBV10-2 and TRBJ2-1, with 11 bases identical to TRBD2. With V trimmed by 6 bases and J by 4 bases, 5 bases remained unmatched. This CDR3 spans 15 amino acids. Germline V gives CDR1 WSHSY, CDR2 SAAADI. Here the CDR3 reads CASSVAGGNYNEQFF. CDR3 DNA: TGCGCCAGCAGCGTAGCGGGAGGGAATTACAATGAGCAGTTCTTC.

The chain carries TRBV29-1 and TRBJ2-7; weak D call: TRBD2 (5 bases). The V gene's germline CDR1 is SQVTM and CDR2 ANQGSEA. The CDR3 extends over 12 amino acids. Trimming removed 4 bases at V and 2 bases at J, with 9 bases between. The CDR3 reads CSVVSGTYEQYF. DNA for the CDR3: TGCAGCGTTGTTTCGGGAACCTACGAGCAGTACTTC.

This chain joins TRBV5-6 and TRBJ2-3; D possibly corresponds to TRBD1 (6 bases). V was cut by 0 bases and J by 4 bases, with 12 bases left in between. CDR1 is SGHDT and CDR2 is YYEEEE in the germline V gene. The CDR3 spans 15 residues. DNA of the CDR3: TGTGCCAGCAGCTTGGAGGCAGGGGTGGCAGATACGCAGTATTTT. This sequence encodes CASSLEAGVADTQYF.

The V gene is TRBV11-3, the J gene TRBJ2-7; TRBD2 aligns across 8 bases. CDR1 SGHNT and CDR2 YENEEA come from the germline V gene. J gave up 5 bases and V 8 bases, and 8 bases lay outside the gene matches. This CDR3 spans 13 amino acids. CDR3 DNA: TGTGCCAGCCCCCTCGGGGGGGGGAACGAGCAGTACTTC. Encoded protein: CASPLGGGNEQYF.

The chain uses TRBV18 and TRBJ2-2; D remains ambiguous. The CDR3 sequence is 12 residues long. Trimming removed 4 bases at V and 3 bases at J, with 3 bases between. Germline CDR1 and CDR2: KGHSH and LQKENI. Written as DNA, the CDR3 is TGTGCCAGCTCACGATACACCGGGGAGCTGTTTTTT. This gives the protein CASSRYTGELFF.

The chain combines TRBV19 with TRBJ1-5; D is uncertain. Per the germline V gene, CDR1 is LNHDA and CDR2 is SQIVND (reference sequence). V was clipped by 3 bases and J by 2 bases, with 14 bases between them. The CDR3 has 16 residues. CDR3 sequence reads: CASSIFSSNGNQPQHF. DNA of the CDR3: TGTGCCAGTAGTATTTTCAGTTCAAACGGCAATCAGCCCCAGCATTTT. The full variable domain, with the rest looked up from reference TRBV19 and TRBJ1-5, is DGGITQSPKYLFRKEGQNVTLSCEQNLNHDAMYWYRQDPGQGLRLIYYSQIVNDFQKGDIAEGYSVSREKKESFPLTVTSAQKNPTAFYLCASSIFSSNGNQPQHFGDGTRLSIL.

The rearrangement joins TRBV27 to TRBJ2-5; the match to TRBD1 covers 7 bases. The CDR3 totals 13 residues. J lost 4 bases, V lost 2 bases, and 1 base had no gene match. Germline loops: CDR1 MNHEY, CDR2 SMNVEV (reference sequence). The CDR3 DNA reads as TGTGCCAGCAGTTTAACAGGGGTAGAGACCCAGTACTTC. Its protein product is CASSLTGVETQYF.